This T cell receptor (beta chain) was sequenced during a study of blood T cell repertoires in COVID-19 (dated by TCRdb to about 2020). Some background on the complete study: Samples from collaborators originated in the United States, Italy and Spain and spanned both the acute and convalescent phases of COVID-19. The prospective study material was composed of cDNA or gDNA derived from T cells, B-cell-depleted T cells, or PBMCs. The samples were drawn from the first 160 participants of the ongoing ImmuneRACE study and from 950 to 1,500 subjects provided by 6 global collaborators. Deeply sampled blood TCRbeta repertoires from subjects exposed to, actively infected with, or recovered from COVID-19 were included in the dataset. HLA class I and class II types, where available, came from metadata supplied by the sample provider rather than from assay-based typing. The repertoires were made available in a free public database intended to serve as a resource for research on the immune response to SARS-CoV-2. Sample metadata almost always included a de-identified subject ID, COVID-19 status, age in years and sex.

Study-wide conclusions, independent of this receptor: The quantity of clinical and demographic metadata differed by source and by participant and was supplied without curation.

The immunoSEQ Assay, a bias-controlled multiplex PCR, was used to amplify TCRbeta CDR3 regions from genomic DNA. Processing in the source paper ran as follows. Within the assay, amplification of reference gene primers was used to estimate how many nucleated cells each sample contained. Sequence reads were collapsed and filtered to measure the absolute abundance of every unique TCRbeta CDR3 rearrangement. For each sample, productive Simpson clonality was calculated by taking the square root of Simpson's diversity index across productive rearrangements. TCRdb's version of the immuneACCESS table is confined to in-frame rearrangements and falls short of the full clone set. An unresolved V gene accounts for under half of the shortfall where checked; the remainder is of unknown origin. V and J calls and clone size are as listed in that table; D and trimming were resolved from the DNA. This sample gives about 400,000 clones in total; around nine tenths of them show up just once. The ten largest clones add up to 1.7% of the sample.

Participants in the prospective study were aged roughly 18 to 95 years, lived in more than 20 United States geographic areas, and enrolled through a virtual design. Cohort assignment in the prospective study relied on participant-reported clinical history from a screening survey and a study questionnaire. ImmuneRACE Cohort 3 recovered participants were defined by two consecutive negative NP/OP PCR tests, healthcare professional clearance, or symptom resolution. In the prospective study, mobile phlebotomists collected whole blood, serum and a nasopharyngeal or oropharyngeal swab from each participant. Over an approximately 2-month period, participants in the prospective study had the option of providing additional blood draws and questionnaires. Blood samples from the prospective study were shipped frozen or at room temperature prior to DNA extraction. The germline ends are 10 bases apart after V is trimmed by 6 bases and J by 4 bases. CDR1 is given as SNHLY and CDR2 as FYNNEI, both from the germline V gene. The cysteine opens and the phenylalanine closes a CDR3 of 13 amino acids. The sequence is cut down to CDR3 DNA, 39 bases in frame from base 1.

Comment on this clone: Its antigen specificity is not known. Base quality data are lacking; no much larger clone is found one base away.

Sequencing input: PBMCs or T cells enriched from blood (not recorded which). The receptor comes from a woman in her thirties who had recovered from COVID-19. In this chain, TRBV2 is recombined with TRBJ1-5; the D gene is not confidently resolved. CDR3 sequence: CASRERGNQPQHF. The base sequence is TGTGCCAGCAGGGAGCGGGGAAATCAGCCCCAGCATTTT.